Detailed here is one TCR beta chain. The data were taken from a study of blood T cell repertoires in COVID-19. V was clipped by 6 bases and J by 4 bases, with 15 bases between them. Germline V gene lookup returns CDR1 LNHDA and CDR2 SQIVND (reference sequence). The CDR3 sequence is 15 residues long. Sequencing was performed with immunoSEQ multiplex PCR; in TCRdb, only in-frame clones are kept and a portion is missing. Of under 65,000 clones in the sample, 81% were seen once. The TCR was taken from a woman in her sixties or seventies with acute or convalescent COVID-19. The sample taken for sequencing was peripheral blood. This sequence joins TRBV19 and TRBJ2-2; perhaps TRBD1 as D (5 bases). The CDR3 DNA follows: TGTGCCAGTAGCCAGGGCGGTAAAATCACCGGGGAGCTGTTTTTT. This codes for CASSQGGKITGELFF.